These 22 T cell receptor beta chains originate from one sample sequenced in a study of T cells in Graves' hyperthyroidism and ophthalmopathy (dated by TCRdb to about 2019). The method was multiplex PCR. TCRdb names Illumina HiSeq 2000 as the instrument used. The TCR beta CDR3 regions were amplified from RNA transcripts. A first-round RT-PCR of the TCR CDR3 used the HTBI primer set with the Qiagen OneStep RT-PCR kit. Using fastp at Q25 and MiXCR, TCRdb reprocessed the public reads and kept productive beta chains. Identical CDR3 protein sequences are pooled into one entry, listed with their most common genes and DNA. The sample records roughly 420,000 distinct CDR3 sequences, around 14% of which are singletons. Roughly 8% of the sample is in the top ten clones. What was sequenced was blood. The source of these receptors is a woman aged 18 to 35 with Graves' hyperthyroidism.

The chain carries TRBV12-5 and TRBJ1-4, with D possibly matching TRBD1 (5 bases). The germline gives CDR1 LGHNT, CDR2 FRNRAP. The CDR3 is 16 amino acids. Trimming cost V 5 bases and J 7 bases, with 20 bases left between them. CDR3 region: CASGPWKGNRVEKLFF. As DNA, the CDR3 is TGTGCTAGTGGTCCCTGGAAGGGGAATAGGGTTGAAAAACTGTTTTTT.

This clonotype was counted a few times. Germline and junction disagree at one end, which may indicate a read error. The chain has TRBV11-3 and TRBJ2-6; 7 positions agree with TRBD1. Germline V CDR1 and CDR2: SGHNT, YENEEA. The CDR3 has 16 residues. The CDR3 bases are TGTGCCAGCCGCTTAGAAAACTTTCAGGGGGTCAACGTCCTGACTTTC. It is translated as CASRLENFQGVNVLTF.

This clonotype was counted many times. The chain employs TRBV18 and TRBJ1-2; the match to TRBD1 covers 7 bases. Looked up from germline, CDR1 is KGHSH and CDR2 is LQKENI. V was pared by 3 bases and J by 9 bases, with 4 bases of the junction left unmatched. CDR3 length equals 12 residues. CDR3 nucleotides: TGTGCCAGCTCACCCAGGGGGAGGAGCTACACCTTC. As protein: CASSPRGRSYTF. Supplemented by reference TRBV18 and TRBJ1-2, the full variable domain reads NAGVMQNPRHLVRRRGQEARLRCSPMKGHSHVYWYRQLPEEGLKFMVYLQKENIIDESGMPKERFSAEFPKEGPSILRIQQVVRGDSAAYFCASSPRGRSYTFGSGTRLTVV.

There are many counts of this clonotype. The chain is built from TRBV3-1 and TRBJ1-2; D possibly corresponds to TRBD1 (5 bases). Germline lookup yields CDR1 LGHDT and CDR2 YNNKEL (reference sequence). The CDR3 is 14 amino acids. The ends were cut back, 3 bases at V and 6 bases at J, with 14 bases in the middle. CDR3 sequence (DNA): TGTGCCAGCAGCCACGACGTGGGACCGGATGGCTACACCTTC. Amino acids: CASSHDVGPDGYTF.

As for this clonotype: Mismatch with germline at one junction end may stem from a read error. The chain recombines TRBV12-3 or TRBV12-4 with TRBJ2-7; D not certain. The CDR3 contains 9 residues. The CDR3: CASSPPLRF. CDR3 bases: TGTGCCAGCAGTCCTCCCCTACGCTTC.

This clonotype showed up just a few times. The rearrangement uses TRBV15 and TRBJ2-1; no clear D gene. V lost 1 base and J 4 bases, leaving 14 bases between the germline ends. The CDR3 is 16 residues long. Germline V lookup: CDR1 LNHNV, CDR2 YYDKDF (reference sequence). The CDR3 reads CATSRVQYQGYNEQFF. The CDR3 nucleotides are TGTGCCACCAGCAGAGTTCAATATCAAGGATACAATGAGCAGTTCTTC.

The chain combines TRBV12-5 with TRBJ1-5; 8 bases line up with TRBD1. CDR1 and CDR2 from the germline V gene are LGHNT and FRNRAP. J lost 2 bases, V lost 3 bases, and 3 bases had no gene match. The CDR3 has 15 amino acids. In DNA, the CDR3 is TGTGCTAGTGGTTTATCGGGACAGGGCAATCAGCCCCAGCATTTT. Its translation: CASGLSGQGNQPQHF.

This clonotype was seen many times. J is TRBJ1-2 and V is TRBV20-1, with a weak D call TRBD1 (5 bases). Germline CDR1 is DFQATT and CDR2 is SNEGSKA (reference sequence). CDR3 length: 15 residues. With 1 base removed from V and 7 bases from J, the gap between germline ends came to 19 bases. In nucleotides, the CDR3 is TGCAGTGCTAGAGCCGACCTGGTTGGGGCTTCTGGCTACACCTTC. The encoded protein is CSARADLVGASGYTF.

This clonotype was seen repeatedly, ten times or more. The genes are TRBV6-2 or TRBV6-3 and TRBJ2-7, with D perhaps matching TRBD2 (5 bases). The CDR3 totals 16 residues. CDR1 and CDR2 from the germline V gene are MNHEY and SVGEGT. The ends were cut back, 2 bases at V and 5 bases at J, with 19 bases in the middle. CDR3 protein: CASSYAPERGDDEQYF. CDR3 DNA: TGTGCCAGCAGTTACGCCCCTGAACGGGGTGACGACGAGCAGTACTTC.

The V gene is TRBV10-1, the J gene TRBJ2-1, with a weak D call TRBD1 (5 bases). Germline CDR1 reads WNHNN; CDR2 reads SYGVQD (reference sequence). Deletions cut 2 bases from V and 7 bases from J, with 15 bases between. This CDR3 is 15 amino acids long. CDR3 residues: CASSEATTVENEQFF. The CDR3 nucleotides are TGCGCCAGCAGTGAGGCGACGACAGTAGAAAATGAGCAGTTCTTC.

In this sample, this clonotype turned up many times. This sequence joins TRBV11-2 and TRBJ1-1; D is unclear. V lost 0 bases and J lost 5, with 22 bases in between. The CDR3 spans 18 residues. Germline-derived CDR1 and CDR2 are SGHAT and FQNNGV. The DNA of the CDR3 is TGTGCCAGCAGCTTAGATGCGTTGAGGAGGGATGAAAAAACTGAAGCTTTCTTT. This gives the protein CASSLDALRRDEKTEAFF.

This clonotype occurred a few times. The V gene is TRBV18, the J gene TRBJ1-2; TRBD1 might be the D (5 bases). V was pared by 2 bases and J by 6 bases, with 13 bases between. The CDR3 covers 14 residues. In germline, CDR1 is KGHSH, CDR2 LQKENI. CDR3 nucleotide sequence: TGTGCCAGCTCACCAGAGGGGCGAGGTCATGGCTACACCTTC. Residues: CASSPEGRGHGYTF.

CDR3 sequence (DNA): TGTGCCAGCAGTTTATCCCACCCGGACAGGGGGCTCTACGAGCAGTACTTC. Translated, it gives CASSLSHPDRGLYEQYF. The genes are TRBV27 and TRBJ2-7; 11 bases fit TRBD1. Germline lookup yields CDR1 MNHEY and CDR2 SMNVEV (reference sequence). This CDR3 is 17 amino acids long. V lost 0 bases and J lost 3; bases outside the gene matches: 7.

This clonotype was observed at least ten times. V usage is TRBV30 and J usage is TRBJ1-4; D is unclear. This CDR3 has 14 amino acids. Trimming cost V 2 bases and J 4 bases, with 11 bases left between them. The germline gives CDR1 GTSNPN, CDR2 SVGIG (reference sequence). The CDR3 loop is CAWSPGGHNEKLFF. CDR3 DNA sequence: TGTGCCTGGAGTCCTGGAGGTCATAATGAAAAACTGTTTTTT.

This clonotype occurred many times. V gene TRBV29-1 combines with J gene TRBJ1-2; 7 nucleotides line up with TRBD1. Germline V CDR1 and CDR2: SQVTM, ANQGSEA. V dropped 4 bases and J dropped 4; count of bases not matched to a gene: 3. The CDR3 has 12 residues. CDR3 sequence: CSVVGTAYGYTF. CDR3 nucleotide sequence: TGCAGCGTTGTCGGGACAGCCTATGGCTACACCTTC. Full variable domain (rest looked up from reference TRBV29-1 and TRBJ1-2): SAVISQKPSRDICQRGTSLTIQCQVDSQVTMMFWYRQQPGQSLTLIATANQGSEATYESGFVIDKFPISRPNLTFSTLTVSNMSPEDSSIYLCSVVGTAYGYTFGSGTRLTVV.

This clonotype was found a few times. This could be a read error, since a much larger clone is one nucleotide away. This chain joins TRBV20-1 and TRBJ2-3; weak D call: TRBD2 (6 bases). V lost 5 bases to trimming and J lost 0 bases, with 9 bases between them. The CDR3 has 13 amino acids. CDR1 and CDR2 (germline): DFQATT, SNEGSKA (reference sequence). CDR3 amino acids: CSAGGTSTDTQYF. The CDR3 coding sequence is TGCAGTGCTGGCGGGACTAGCACAGATACGCAGTATTTT.

This clonotype has ten or more counts. This chain joins TRBV12-3 or TRBV12-4 and TRBJ2-7; no clear D. This CDR3 has 14 amino acids. Trimming took off 6 bases at V and 6 bases at J, with 18 bases between the two ends. The CDR3 coding sequence is TGTGCCAGCAGCCGAGATGAGTCGGCCAGCGAGCAGTACTTC. Translated, it gives CASSRDESASEQYF.

As concerns this clonotype: A read error is possible here, since a much larger clone lies one base away. DNA for the CDR3: TGTGCCAGCAGCCAAGTTGGGGTTAGCGGGGGTAGAGAGCAGTTCTTC. Its protein product is CASSQVGVSGGREQFF. The chain links TRBV3-1 to TRBJ2-1; TRBD2 matches at 9 bases. Germline V lookup: CDR1 LGHDT, CDR2 YNNKEL (reference sequence). Germline trimming cut 1 base from V and 10 bases from J; bases unmatched to any gene: 11. This CDR3 has 16 residues.

The sample holds one count of this clonotype. The chain uses TRBV19 and TRBJ1-2, with 7 bases identical to TRBD1. V was pared by 7 bases and J by 5 bases, with 7 bases of the junction left unmatched. CDR3 size: 13 residues. From germline, CDR1 is LNHDA and CDR2 SQIVND (reference sequence). The CDR3 spells CASTPTGTYGYTF. Written as DNA, the CDR3 is TGTGCCAGTACTCCGACAGGGACATATGGCTACACCTTC. The variable domain in full, completed from reference TRBV19 and TRBJ1-2, reads DGGITQSPKYLFRKEGQNVTLSCEQNLNHDAMYWYRQDPGQGLRLIYYSQIVNDFQKGDIAEGYSVSREKKESFPLTVTSAQKNPTAFYLCASTPTGTYGYTFGSGTRLTVV.

This clonotype was detected many times. The rearrangement links TRBV30 to TRBJ2-7, with 7 bases lining up with TRBD1. This CDR3 is 13 amino acids long. The V gene's germline CDR1 is GTSNPN and CDR2 SVGIG (reference sequence). Trimming at V came to 7 bases and at J to 3 bases, leaving 9 bases not matched to a gene. The CDR3 sequence is CAYSGGHVYEQYF. The CDR3 DNA sequence: TGTGCCTACTCAGGGGGACACGTCTACGAGCAGTACTTC. Based on the CDR3 plus reference TRBV30 and TRBJ2-7, the full variable domain is SQTIHQWPATLVQPVGSPLSLECTVEGTSNPNLYWYRQAAGRGLQLLFYSVGIGQISSEVPQNLSASRPQDRQFILSSKKLLLSDSGFYLCAYSGGHVYEQYFGPGTRLTVT.

This clonotype was observed at least ten times. This chain's CDR3 is CASSLKMWIHLNEQFF. As DNA, the CDR3 is TGCGCCAGCAGCTTGAAAATGTGGATCCACCTCAATGAGCAGTTCTTC. The chain couples TRBV5-1 to TRBJ2-1, with unresolved D. Germline CDR1 reads SGHRS; CDR2 reads YFSETQ. CDR3 size: 16 residues. V lost 1 base, J lost 6 bases, and 17 bases lay in between.

The V call is TRBV7-2, the J call TRBJ2-5, with D possibly matching TRBD2 (5 bases). The germline V gene encodes CDR1 SGHTA and CDR2 FQGNSA. Trimming shortened V by 6 bases and J by 2 bases, and 16 bases separated the two germline ends. CDR3 length equals 15 residues. The CDR3 DNA reads TGTGCCAGCAGAAGCCCCCGGAGCGGACAAGAGACCCAGTACTTC. It specifies CASRSPRSGQETQYF.